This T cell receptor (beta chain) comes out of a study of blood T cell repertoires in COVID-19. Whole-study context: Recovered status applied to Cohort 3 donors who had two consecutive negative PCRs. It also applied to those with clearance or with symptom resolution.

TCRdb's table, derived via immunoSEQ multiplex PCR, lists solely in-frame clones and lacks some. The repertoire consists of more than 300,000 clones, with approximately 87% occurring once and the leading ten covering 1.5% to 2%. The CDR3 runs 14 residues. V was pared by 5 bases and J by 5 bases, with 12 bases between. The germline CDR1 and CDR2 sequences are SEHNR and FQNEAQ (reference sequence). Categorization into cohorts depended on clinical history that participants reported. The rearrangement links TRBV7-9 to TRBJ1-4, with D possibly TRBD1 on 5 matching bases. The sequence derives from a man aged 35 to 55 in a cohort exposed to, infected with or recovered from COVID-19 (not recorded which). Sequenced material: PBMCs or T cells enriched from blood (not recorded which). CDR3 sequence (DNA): TGTGCCAGCAGCGAAGGACACAGAAATGAAAAACTGTTTTTT. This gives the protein CASSEGHRNEKLFF.